Below are 18 T cell receptor beta chains sequenced from a single sample in a study of technical replicates of blood from four donors. The protocol was immunoSEQ multiplex PCR, while the TCRdb copy is restricted to in-frame clones and leaves out a portion. The table has over 50,000 clones, approximately 97% seen once. Sequenced material: T cells isolated from PBMCs. The receptor set was obtained from a human donor in good health.

This chain connects TRBV7-9 to TRBJ2-5; 7 nucleotides line up with TRBD1. The CDR3 runs to 14 residues. After removal of 8 bases from V and 5 bases from J, the junction contained 11 bases not matched to a gene. Germline V gene sequence: CDR1 SEHNR, CDR2 FQNEAQ (reference sequence). The CDR3 DNA sequence: TGTGCCAGCCGGCCGGGACAGTCATATGAGACCCAGTACTTC. This sequence encodes CASRPGQSYETQYF.

The chain carries TRBV6-5 and TRBJ1-2; 7 bases are shared with TRBD1. Germline lookup yields CDR1 MNHEY and CDR2 SVGAGI. This CDR3 is built from 12 residues. V shed 5 bases and J 6 bases; nucleotides not matched to a gene: 3. CDR3 amino acids: CASSRQGHGYTF. In nucleotides, the CDR3 is TGTGCCAGCAGTCGACAGGGACATGGCTACACCTTC.

The chain couples TRBV7-9 to TRBJ1-4; no reliable D call. Germline V gene data show CDR1 as SEHNR and CDR2 as FQNEAQ (reference sequence). With 1 base removed from V and 8 bases from J, the gap between germline ends came to 11 bases. The CDR3 extends over 14 amino acids. The CDR3 region has the DNA TGTGCCAGCAGCTTAGGGCCAGATTGGGAAAAACTGTTTTTT. Translating it yields CASSLGPDWEKLFF.

The chain is built from TRBV5-1 and TRBJ1-2; TRBD1 matches 7 bases. Germline CDR1 is SGHRS and CDR2 is YFSETQ. V trimming: 4 bases; J trimming: 7 bases; junction bases outside the gene matches: 4. CDR3 length equals 12 residues. CDR3 in amino acids: CASSRDSFGYTF. Here the CDR3 DNA reads TGCGCCAGCAGCCGGGACAGTTTTGGCTACACCTTC.

The CDR3 reads CASSKEGGGRQYF. CDR3 in DNA: TGTGCCAGCAGCAAGGAAGGCGGAGGGAGGCAGTATTTT. V and J are TRBV2 and TRBJ2-3; D is perhaps TRBD2 (6 bases). Between the trimmed V and J ends, which lost 6 bases and 11 bases, there was a span of 18 bases. The CDR3 has 13 amino acids. CDR1 is SNHLY, CDR2 FYNNEI, per germline.

The V call is TRBV6-1, the J call TRBJ2-3, with D possibly matching TRBD2 (6 bases). Germline V gene data show CDR1 as MNHNS and CDR2 as SASEGT. V lost 0 bases and J lost 11, with 18 bases in between. This CDR3 is built from 15 residues. The CDR3 sequence: CASSEAMEGPRKQYF. CDR3 in DNA: TGTGCCAGCAGTGAAGCGATGGAGGGCCCCAGGAAGCAGTATTTT.

The rearrangement uses TRBV28 and TRBJ2-5; TRBD2 matches at 7 bases. CDR1 MDHEN and CDR2 SYDVKM come from the germline V gene. This CDR3 contains 17 residues. Trimming at V came to 4 bases and at J to 1 base, leaving 12 bases not matched to a gene. CDR3 region: CASSSAPRLAAQETQYF. The CDR3 region has the DNA TGTGCCAGCAGTTCAGCCCCGCGCCTAGCGGCCCAAGAGACCCAGTACTTC.

This clone has a single count. J is TRBJ2-1 and V is TRBV6-1; 9 positions match TRBD1. The junction had 5 bases not matched to a gene; V was cut back by 6 bases and J by 14 bases. Germline V lookup: CDR1 MNHNS, CDR2 SASEGT. CDR3 size: 11 residues. The CDR3 DNA sequence: TGTGCCAGCAGAGCGGACAGGGGTGAGTTCTTC. Amino acids: CASRADRGEFF.

V gene TRBV7-2 combines with J gene TRBJ1-1; possible D gene TRBD1, 6 bases. The length of the CDR3 is 13 residues. V lost 7 bases to trimming and J lost 5 bases, with 14 bases between them. CDR1 and CDR2 from the germline V gene are SGHTA and FQGNSA. The CDR3 here is CASTWQGQTEAFF. In DNA form, the CDR3 reads TGTGCCAGCACCTGGCAGGGGCAAACTGAAGCTTTCTTT.

This chain uses TRBV2 with TRBJ2-7; 7 bases align to TRBD2. With V trimmed by 4 bases and J by 1 base, 4 bases remained unmatched. Germline values: CDR1 SNHLY, CDR2 FYNNEI. This CDR3 is 14 amino acids long. CDR3: CASSGGRGSYEQYF. CDR3 coding DNA: TGTGCCAGCAGTGGCGGGAGAGGTTCCTACGAGCAGTACTTC. The complete variable domain, with remaining parts taken from reference TRBV2 and TRBJ2-7, reads EPEVTQTPSHQVTQMGQEVILRCVPISNHLYFYWYRQILGQKVEFLVSFYNNEISEKSEIFDDQFSVERPDGSNFTLKIRSTKLEDSAMYFCASSGGRGSYEQYFGPGTRLTVT.

V and J are TRBV14 and TRBJ2-1; a weak D match, TRBD1 (6 bases). Germline V lookup: CDR1 SGHDN, CDR2 FVKESK. CDR3 length: 15 amino acids. V was clipped by 0 bases and J by 8 bases, with 14 bases between them. The CDR3 DNA sequence: TGTGCCAGCAGCCAAGAGCCGGGGACATCCGATGAGCAGTTCTTC. Protein: CASSQEPGTSDEQFF.

This clone was seen just once. The chain combines TRBV2 with TRBJ2-7, with D perhaps matching TRBD1 (6 bases). In germline, CDR1 is SNHLY, CDR2 FYNNEI. Trimming left V 7 bases short and J 4 bases short, with 17 bases between. The CDR3 totals 14 residues. The CDR3 DNA reads TGTGCCAGCACCGGTTTTGGACAGAATTACGAGCAGTACTTC. It specifies CASTGFGQNYEQYF. Full variable domain (rest looked up from reference TRBV2 and TRBJ2-7): EPEVTQTPSHQVTQMGQEVILRCVPISNHLYFYWYRQILGQKVEFLVSFYNNEISEKSEIFDDQFSVERPDGSNFTLKIRSTKLEDSAMYFCASTGFGQNYEQYFGPGTRLTVT.

The V call is TRBV25-1, the J call TRBJ2-1; 10 bases line up with TRBD1. This CDR3 is built from 15 residues. Germline CDR1 is MGHDK and CDR2 is SYGVNS. V shed 2 bases, J shed 13 bases, and the junction held 11 bases outside the gene matches. The CDR3 coding sequence is TGTGCCAGCAGTGAAGCCGGACAGGGGGAGTTCGCTCAGTTCTTC. Encoded protein: CASSEAGQGEFAQFF.

The table lists this clone with a count of one. V usage is TRBV5-1 and J usage is TRBJ2-2; 7 nucleotides agree with TRBD2. CDR1 and CDR2 (germline): SGHRS, YFSETQ. The CDR3 extends over 15 amino acids. V dropped 6 bases and J dropped 6; count of bases not matched to a gene: 11. This CDR3 is CASMGGDRSAGELFF. The DNA for the CDR3 is TGCGCCAGCATGGGGGGGGACCGCTCCGCCGGGGAGCTGTTTTTT.

This chain links TRBV2 with TRBJ1-2, with 7 bases aligning to TRBD1. This CDR3 region has 16 residues. Germline CDR1 SNHLY, CDR2 FYNNEI. With V trimmed by 6 bases and J by 5 bases, 15 bases remained unmatched. The CDR3 nucleotides read TGTGCCAGCAGCGGACAGGAAGGCAACATACGATATGGCTACACCTTC. Residues: CASSGQEGNIRYGYTF.

The chain combines TRBV27 with TRBJ1-1, with D perhaps matching TRBD1 (6 bases). CDR3 size: 15 residues. The germline V and J ends were trimmed by 5 bases and 0 bases, with 13 bases remaining between them. CDR1 and CDR2 (germline): MNHEY, SMNVEV (reference sequence). The CDR3 loop is CASSLGALLNTEAFF. The CDR3 DNA reads as TGTGCCAGCAGTCTGGGGGCCCTACTGAACACTGAAGCTTTCTTT.

The chain links TRBV30 to TRBJ1-1; 7 positions match TRBD1. CDR3 length: 16 amino acids. Germline CDR1 GTSNPN, CDR2 SVGIG (reference sequence). J was trimmed by 0 bases and V by 4 bases; bases with no gene match: 11. CDR3 in DNA: TGTGCCTGGAAGGTAGACAGGGAGATAGTGAACACTGAAGCTTTCTTT. This gives the protein CAWKVDREIVNTEAFF.

V is TRBV5-1 and J is TRBJ2-7, with 7 bases aligning to TRBD1. This CDR3 is 16 amino acids long. Trimming removed 2 bases from V and 3 bases from J; junction bases left unmatched: 11. Germline V gene sequence: CDR1 SGHRS, CDR2 YFSETQ. Written as DNA, the CDR3 is TGCGCCAGCAGCTTAACAGGGGAAGTTTACGACTACGAGCAGTACTTC. It encodes CASSLTGEVYDYEQYF.